This T cell receptor (beta chain) was identified in a study of T cell changes during pregnancy in multiple sclerosis (dated by TCRdb to about 2019). Regarding the study in general: The study examined how the T cell repertoire changed over the course of pregnancy in women with multiple sclerosis.

The germline V gene yields SGHVS for CDR1 and FQNEAQ for CDR2. V lost 4 bases and J lost 2 bases; the stretch between them is 12 bases long. Counted from cysteine to phenylalanine, this CDR3 has 14 amino acids. The kept DNA is CDR3 alone, 42 bases in frame from the first base. Only one count was recorded for this clone. Its antigen has not been determined. There are no base qualities to consult, and no much larger clone falls within one base. Library preparation used the immunoSEQ multiplex PCR assay. Entries here come from immuneACCESS through TCRdb and include only in-frame sequences with V and J called. Some clones fail to appear in such tables; in the studies checked, an unresolved V gene covers under half of the shortfall, and the cause of the remainder is unknown. This sample holds just over 60,000 clones; roughly 90% were observed only once. Roughly 2.7% of the sample lies in the top ten.

Recombination connected TRBV7-8 to TRBJ2-7; perhaps TRBD2 is the D gene, with 5 bases matching. This specimen consisted of peripheral blood, obtained in the second trimester of pregnancy. The origin of this receptor is a female donor in good health, enrolled as a control in a pregnancy study. The nucleotide sequence is TGTGCCAGCAGCTCGGAAGCGGAGGCCTACGAGCAGTACTTC. It encodes CASSSEAEAYEQYF.